These 5 T cell receptor beta chains came from one sample sequenced in a study of blood T cell repertoires in COVID-19. Libraries were prepared by immunoSEQ multiplex PCR; TCRdb keeps only in-frame clonotypes and omits some of them. This sample carries 300,000 to 350,000 clones, roughly 89% of them seen once, and the ten largest clones take more than 3%. Sequencing input: peripheral blood. These receptors came from a woman in her late teens or twenties who had recovered from COVID-19.

The chain is built from TRBV5-1 and TRBJ2-7; TRBD1 matches at 7 bases. CDR1 is SGHRS, CDR2 YFSETQ, per germline. With 2 bases clipped from V and 5 bases from J, the junction kept 4 bases outside the gene matches. There are 13 residues in the CDR3. CDR3 coding DNA: TGCGCCAGCAGCTTAACAGGACAGGACGAGCAGTACGTC. It specifies CASSLTGQDEQYV.

The rearrangement joins TRBV6-5 to TRBJ1-2, with D possibly being TRBD1 (5 bases). Looked up from germline, CDR1 is MNHEY and CDR2 is SVGAGI. V was shortened by 6 bases and J by 0 bases, with 14 bases between the two germline ends. CDR3 length: 15 residues. In nucleotides, the CDR3 is TGTGCCAGCAGAAGACAGTATGCCTCTAACTATGGCTACACCTTC. This sequence encodes CASRRQYASNYGYTF.

In its sample, this clone was seen once. The chain employs TRBV11-3 and TRBJ1-4; D gene unclear. V was shortened by 1 base and J by 0 bases, with 9 bases between the two germline ends. The CDR3 has 16 amino acids. Per the germline V gene, CDR1 is SGHNT and CDR2 is YENEEA. For the CDR3, the DNA is TGTGCCAGCAGCTTAGTTTTTTCGGCAACTAATGAAAAACTGTTTTTT. Amino acid sequence: CASSLVFSATNEKLFF.

The gene calls are TRBV19 and TRBJ2-3, with 11 positions matching TRBD1. Germline CDR1 LNHDA, CDR2 SQIVND (reference sequence). The CDR3 extends over 16 amino acids. V shed 4 bases, J shed 4 bases, and the junction held 7 bases outside the gene matches. As DNA, the CDR3 is TGTGCCAGTAGTAAGGCGGGACAGGGGGTGGCAGATACGCAGTATTTT. Its protein product is CASSKAGQGVADTQYF.

This clone appeared a single time. The CDR3 is CASRMWTGGLADTQYF. DNA for the CDR3: TGTGCCAGCCGGATGTGGACAGGGGGCCTCGCAGATACGCAGTATTTT. The V and J genes are TRBV27 and TRBJ2-3, with 11 bases lining up with TRBD1. Germline CDR1 reads MNHEY; CDR2 reads SMNVEV (reference sequence). The CDR3 sequence is 16 residues long. With 8 bases clipped from V and 4 bases from J, the junction kept 11 bases outside the gene matches.